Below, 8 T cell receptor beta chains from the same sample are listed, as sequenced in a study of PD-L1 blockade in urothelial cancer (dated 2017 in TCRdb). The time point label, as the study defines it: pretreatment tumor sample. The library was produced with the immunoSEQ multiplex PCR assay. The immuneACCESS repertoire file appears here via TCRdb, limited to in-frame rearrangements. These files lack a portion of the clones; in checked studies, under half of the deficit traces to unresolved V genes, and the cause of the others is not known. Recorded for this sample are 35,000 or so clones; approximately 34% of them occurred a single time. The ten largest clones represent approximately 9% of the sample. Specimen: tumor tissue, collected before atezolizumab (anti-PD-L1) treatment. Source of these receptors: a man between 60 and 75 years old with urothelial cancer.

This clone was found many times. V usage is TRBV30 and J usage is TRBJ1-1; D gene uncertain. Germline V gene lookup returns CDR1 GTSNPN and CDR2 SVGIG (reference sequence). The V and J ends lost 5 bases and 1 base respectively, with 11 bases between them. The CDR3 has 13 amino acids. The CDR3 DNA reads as TGTGCCTGGCGAAAAGCGAGGAACACTGAAGCTTTCTTT. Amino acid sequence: CAWRKARNTEAFF.

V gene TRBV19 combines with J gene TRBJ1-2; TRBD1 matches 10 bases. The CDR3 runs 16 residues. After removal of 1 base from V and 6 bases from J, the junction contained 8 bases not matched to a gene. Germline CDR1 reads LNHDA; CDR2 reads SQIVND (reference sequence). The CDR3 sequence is CASSIARDRGFNGYTF. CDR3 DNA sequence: TGTGCCAGTAGTATAGCACGGGACAGGGGTTTTAATGGCTACACCTTC.

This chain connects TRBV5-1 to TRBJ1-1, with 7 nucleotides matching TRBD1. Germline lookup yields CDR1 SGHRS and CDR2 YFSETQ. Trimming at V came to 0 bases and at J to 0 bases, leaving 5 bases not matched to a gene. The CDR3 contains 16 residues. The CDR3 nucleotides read TGCGCCAGCAGCTTGGAGGGGGCTGGGATGAACACTGAAGCTTTCTTT. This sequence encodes CASSLEGAGMNTEAFF. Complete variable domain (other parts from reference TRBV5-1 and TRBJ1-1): KAGVTQTPRYLIKTRGQQVTLSCSPISGHRSVSWYQQTPGQGLQFLFEYFSETQRNKGNFPGRFSGRQFSNSRSEMNVSTLELGDSALYLCASSLEGAGMNTEAFFGQGTRLTVV.

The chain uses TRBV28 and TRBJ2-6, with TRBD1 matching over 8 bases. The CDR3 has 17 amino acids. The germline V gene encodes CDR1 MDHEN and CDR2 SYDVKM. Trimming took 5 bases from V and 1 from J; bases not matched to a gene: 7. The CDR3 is CASSDDRGTSGANVLTF. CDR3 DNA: TGTGCCAGCAGTGACGACAGGGGAACATCTGGGGCCAACGTCCTGACTTTC.

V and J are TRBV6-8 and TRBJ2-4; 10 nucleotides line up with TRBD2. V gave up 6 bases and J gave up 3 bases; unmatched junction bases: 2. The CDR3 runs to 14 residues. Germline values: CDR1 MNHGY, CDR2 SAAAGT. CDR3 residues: CASSLAGDKNIQYF. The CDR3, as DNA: TGTGCCAGCAGCCTAGCGGGGGACAAAAACATTCAGTACTTC.

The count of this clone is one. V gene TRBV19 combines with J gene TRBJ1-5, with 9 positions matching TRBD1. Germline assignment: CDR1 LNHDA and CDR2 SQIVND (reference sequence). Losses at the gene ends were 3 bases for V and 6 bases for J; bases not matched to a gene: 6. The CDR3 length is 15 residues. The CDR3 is CASSMGQGSFQPQHF. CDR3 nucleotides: TGTGCCAGTAGTATGGGACAGGGAAGTTTTCAGCCCCAGCATTTT.

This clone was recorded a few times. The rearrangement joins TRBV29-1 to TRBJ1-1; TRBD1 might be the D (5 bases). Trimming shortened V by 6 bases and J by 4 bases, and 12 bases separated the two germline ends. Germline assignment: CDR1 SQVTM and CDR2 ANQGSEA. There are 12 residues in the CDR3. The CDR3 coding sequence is TGCAGCGTGGGGGGTTGGTCCACTGAAGCTTTCTTT. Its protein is CSVGGWSTEAFF.

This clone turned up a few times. CDR3: CASSMYRRGTEAFF. The CDR3 nucleotides read TGTGCCAGTAGTATGTATCGCCGGGGGACTGAAGCTTTCTTT. The chain has TRBV19 and TRBJ1-1; D may be TRBD1 (5 bases). The CDR3 spans 14 residues. Per germline, CDR1 LNHDA and CDR2 SQIVND (reference sequence). Trimming took 3 bases from V and 5 from J, leaving 13 bases between them.